This passage covers 23 T cell receptor beta chains from one sample sequenced in a study of T-cell memory formation after mild COVID-19. TCRdb recomputed calls from the 5' RACE reads with MiXCR, one row per CDR3 protein. Of around 510,000 distinct CDR3 sequences listed, 20% to 25% are singletons. Material for sequencing was PBMCs or a T cell subset sorted from them (not recorded which). These receptors all come from an adult woman who had mild COVID-19 (a few samples of this study predate the infection). Cell type and time point are not known.

The J gene is TRBJ1-1, the V gene TRBV14; 8 nucleotides line up with TRBD1. Germline values: CDR1 SGHDN, CDR2 FVKESK. The V and J ends lost 3 bases and 4 bases, in that order; junction bases with no gene match: 4. The CDR3 runs 14 residues. The CDR3 nucleotides are TGTGCCAGCAGCCACCATGACAGGGGCACTGAAGCTTTCTTT. As protein: CASSHHDRGTEAFF. Drawing the rest from reference TRBV14 and TRBJ1-1, the complete variable domain is EAGVTQFPSHSVIEKGQTVTLRCDPISGHDNLYWYRRVMGKEIKFLLHFVKESKQDESGMPNNRFLAERTGGTYSTLKVQPAELEDSGVYFCASSHHDRGTEAFFGQGTRLTVV.

This chain links TRBV7-8 with TRBJ1-3, with 7 bases aligning to TRBD1. Germline-derived CDR1 and CDR2 are SGHVS and FQNEAQ. The trim removed 4 bases at V and 0 bases at J, leaving 6 bases unmatched. This CDR3 spans 16 amino acids. The chain's CDR3 is CASSWDTGDSGNTIYF. The CDR3 DNA is TGTGCCAGCAGCTGGGACACAGGGGACTCTGGAAACACCATATATTTT.

This chain joins TRBV11-2 and TRBJ2-5; 9 bases line up with TRBD1. V dropped 5 bases and J dropped 9; count of bases not matched to a gene: 10. CDR1 and CDR2 from the germline V gene are SGHAT and FQNNGV. The CDR3 covers 14 residues. CDR3 region: CASSTGTGSFPQYF. The CDR3 coding sequence is TGTGCCAGCAGCACCGGGACAGGGAGTTTTCCCCAGTACTTC.

This chain joins TRBV6-5 and TRBJ2-1; 9 nucleotides agree with TRBD1. The trim removed 4 bases at V and 8 bases at J, leaving 6 bases unmatched. This CDR3 is 14 amino acids long. Germline V gene data show CDR1 as MNHEY and CDR2 as SVGAGI. This chain's CDR3 is CASSSGQGSDEQFF. The CDR3 region has the DNA TGTGCCAGCAGTTCAGGACAGGGGAGCGATGAGCAGTTCTTC.

The rearrangement uses TRBV3-1 and TRBJ2-3; D remains unclear. Between the trimmed V and J ends, which lost 0 bases and 0 bases, there was a span of 7 bases. This CDR3 is 15 amino acids long. Germline loops: CDR1 LGHDT, CDR2 YNNKEL (reference sequence). The CDR3 DNA is TGTGCCAGCAGCCAAGACGAGGATAGCACAGATACGCAGTATTTT. Amino acid sequence: CASSQDEDSTDTQYF.

This clonotype occurred many times. The chain uses TRBV27 and TRBJ1-6; D is undetermined. The CDR3 length is 13 residues. V lost 3 bases, J lost 3 bases, and 3 bases lay in between. Looked up from germline, CDR1 is MNHEY and CDR2 is SMNVEV (reference sequence). The DNA of the CDR3 is TGTGCCAGCAGTTTGGGCTATAATTCACCCCTCCACTTT. Amino acid sequence: CASSLGYNSPLHF.

The J gene is TRBJ2-1, the V gene TRBV6-5; D remains unclear. With 5 bases removed from V and 9 bases from J, the gap between germline ends came to 11 bases. Germline-derived CDR1 and CDR2 are MNHEY and SVGAGI. The length of the CDR3 is 12 residues. The chain's CDR3 is CASSQLGLEQFF. As DNA, the CDR3 is TGTGCCAGCAGTCAACTGGGCCTTGAGCAGTTCTTC.

The chain has TRBV18 and TRBJ1-1; tentatively, D is TRBD1 (6 bases). The CDR3 is 17 residues long. V lost 5 bases to trimming and J lost 0 bases, with 19 bases between them. The germline V gene encodes CDR1 KGHSH and CDR2 LQKENI. The CDR3 loop is CASSSSPGTQMNTEAFF. The CDR3 bases are TGTGCCAGCTCATCCTCCCCCGGGACACAAATGAACACTGAAGCTTTCTTT.

This chain connects TRBV12-3 or TRBV12-4 to TRBJ2-3, with D possibly being TRBD2 (5 bases). This CDR3 has 16 residues. The V gene lost 3 bases and the J gene lost 4 bases, with 17 bases spanning the gap. Written as DNA, the CDR3 is TGTGCCAGCAGTTTCCGGGATTCTCAATACCCAGATACGCAGTATTTT. This translates into CASSFRDSQYPDTQYF.

A few counts support this clonotype. The chain carries TRBV12-3 or TRBV12-4 and TRBJ1-4; the D is unclear. The CDR3 sequence is 15 residues long. V gave up 5 bases and J gave up 0 bases, with 10 bases separating them. Here the CDR3 DNA reads TGTGCCAGCAGTCGGACCGAAGCAACTAATGAAAAACTGTTTTTT. It encodes CASSRTEATNEKLFF.

This clonotype came up a few times. The chain couples TRBV6-1 to TRBJ2-7; D is ambiguous. The V gene lost 7 bases and the J gene lost 3 bases, with 19 bases spanning the gap. Germline CDR1 is MNHNS and CDR2 is SASEGT. This CDR3 is built from 15 residues. The DNA for the CDR3 is TGTGCCAGCAACCCTTACGCAGGTTGGGGCTACGAGCAGTACTTC. Its protein product is CASNPYAGWGYEQYF.

This sequence joins TRBV20-1 and TRBJ2-1; 13 nucleotides match TRBD2. The CDR3 runs to 17 residues. Germline-derived CDR1 and CDR2 are DFQATT and SNEGSKA (reference sequence). Losses at the gene ends were 5 bases for V and 0 bases for J; bases not matched to a gene: 7. CDR3 amino acids: CSARSTSGRSSYNEQFF. The CDR3 DNA reads as TGCAGTGCTCGCTCGACTAGCGGGAGGAGCTCCTACAATGAGCAGTTCTTC.

This clonotype was recorded a few times. The DNA for the CDR3 is TGTGCCAGCAGTCGAGCTCTCCCCTCCTCCGGGGAGCTGTTTTTT. Translation: CASSRALPSSGELFF. V usage is TRBV6-5 and J usage is TRBJ2-2, with D unclear. Trimming pared 5 bases from V and 6 bases from J, leaving 16 bases between. The CDR3 loop spans 15 amino acids. CDR1 MNHEY and CDR2 SVGAGI come from the germline V gene.

This chain uses TRBV7-9 with TRBJ2-1; a weak D match, TRBD2 (6 bases). This CDR3 is 16 amino acids long. V dropped 4 bases and J dropped 4 bases, with 17 bases sitting between them. The germline gives CDR1 SEHNR, CDR2 FQNEAQ (reference sequence). CDR3: CASSSKDYGAYNEQFF. The CDR3 coding sequence is TGTGCCAGCAGCTCCAAGGACTATGGGGCGTACAATGAGCAGTTCTTC.

This clonotype was seen more than once but under ten times. The V and J genes are TRBV7-2 and TRBJ1-1; D is ambiguous. CDR1 is SGHTA, CDR2 FQGNSA, per germline. V was trimmed by 3 bases and J by 4 bases, leaving 12 bases between them. The CDR3 spans 14 residues. CDR3 nucleotide sequence: TGTGCCAGCAGCTTTTTCGGTCTTGGCACTGAAGCTTTCTTT. The encoded protein is CASSFFGLGTEAFF.

The chain employs TRBV5-1 and TRBJ2-7, with 12 bases that match TRBD2. The germline gives CDR1 SGHRS, CDR2 YFSETQ. The CDR3 extends over 15 amino acids. V shed 4 bases, J shed 3 bases, and the junction held 5 bases outside the gene matches. The CDR3 DNA follows: TGCGCCAGCAGCCCTCGACTAGCGGGGGACTACGAGCAGTACTTC. This gives the protein CASSPRLAGDYEQYF. Full variable domain (missing parts from reference TRBV5-1 and TRBJ2-7): KAGVTQTPRYLIKTRGQQVTLSCSPISGHRSVSWYQQTPGQGLQFLFEYFSETQRNKGNFPGRFSGRQFSNSRSEMNVSTLELGDSALYLCASSPRLAGDYEQYFGPGTRLTVT.

The chain couples TRBV20-1 to TRBJ2-7, with a weak D call TRBD1 (6 bases). The CDR3 runs 13 residues. The V end was cut by 7 bases, the J end by 4 bases, with 17 bases between. The germline V gene encodes CDR1 DFQATT and CDR2 SNEGSKA (reference sequence). The CDR3 DNA follows: TGCAGTGGAGCCGGGACACTAGAGTACGAGCAGTACTTC. This encodes CSGAGTLEYEQYF.

This clonotype was counted a few times. This chain links TRBV5-4 with TRBJ2-2, with D possibly matching TRBD2 (6 bases). CDR1 is SGHNT, CDR2 YYREEE, per germline (reference sequence). The ends were cut back, 0 bases at V and 4 bases at J, with 13 bases in the middle. This CDR3 region has 16 residues. CDR3 sequence: CASSLGGGVITGELFF. CDR3 DNA sequence: TGTGCCAGCAGCTTGGGAGGAGGGGTGATCACCGGGGAGCTGTTTTTT.

The CDR3 region is CASSHLGQGGFSNYGYTF. CDR3 DNA sequence: TGTGCCAGCAGTCACCTTGGACAGGGGGGATTCTCTAACTATGGCTACACCTTC. This chain connects TRBV6-6 to TRBJ1-2; TRBD1 matches at 10 bases. Germline assignment: CDR1 MNHNY and CDR2 SVGAGI (reference sequence). The CDR3 length is 18 residues. V lost 5 bases, J lost 0 bases, and 12 bases stayed unmatched.

There are a few counts of this clonotype. The V and J genes are TRBV3-1 and TRBJ2-1, with TRBD1 as a possible D gene (6 bases). Germline-derived CDR1 and CDR2 are LGHDT and YNNKEL (reference sequence). Trimming left V 0 bases short and J 10 bases short, with 13 bases between. The CDR3 is made up of 14 amino acids. CDR3 DNA: TGTGCCAGCAGCCAAGACCTATCCAGGGGCGAGCAGTTCTTC. It translates to CASSQDLSRGEQFF.

This chain's CDR3 is CASSFNAGELFF. The CDR3 DNA sequence: TGTGCCAGCAGTTTCAATGCCGGGGAGCTGTTTTTT. The chain combines TRBV27 with TRBJ2-2; no reliable D call. Germline CDR1 and CDR2: MNHEY and SMNVEV (reference sequence). Trimming removed 3 bases from V and 6 bases from J, with 5 bases in between. This CDR3 comprises 12 residues.

The V gene is TRBV9, the J gene TRBJ2-5; 7 bases map to TRBD2. After removal of 2 bases from V and 2 bases from J, the junction contained 12 bases not matched to a gene. The CDR3 has 17 amino acids. Germline-derived CDR1 and CDR2 are SGDLS and YYNGEE. CDR3 bases: TGTGCCAGCAGCGTCCCTAGCGGTGCCGCCGGGCAAGAGACCCAGTACTTC. It translates to CASSVPSGAAGQETQYF.

This clonotype has only a few counts. V and J are TRBV27 and TRBJ2-1, with 15 bases aligning to TRBD2. From germline, CDR1 is MNHEY and CDR2 SMNVEV (reference sequence). J lost 3 bases, V lost 6 bases, and 6 bases had no gene match. The CDR3 covers 17 residues. The CDR3 sequence: CASREGGLAGGYNEQFF. The CDR3 bases are TGTGCCAGCAGGGAGGGGGGACTAGCGGGAGGCTACAATGAGCAGTTCTTC.